Listed below are T cell receptor beta chains from one sample, sequenced in a study of T cell changes during pregnancy in multiple sclerosis. Assay: immunoSEQ multiplex PCR; the TCRdb copy retains only in-frame clones and omits some. The repertoire holds more than 35,000 clones, with about 92% as singletons. The material was CD4+ T cells from peripheral blood mononuclear cells, obtained in the third trimester of pregnancy. All receptors derive from a female donor with multiple sclerosis, enrolled in a pregnancy study. Both conserved end residues are part of each CDR3. The D gene is left open where the match is weak. Size tells how often a clone was seen (once, few, many) or the class of an expanded clone, and some rows leave it out.

abundance,d_gene,v_gene,j_gene,CDR3nt,CDR3aa
.,TRBD1,TRBV5-1,TRBJ2-1,TGCGCCAGCAGTCGACAGGGAAGCTCCTACAATGAGCAGTTCTTC,CASSRQGSSYNEQFF
.,TRBD2,TRBV6-1,TRBJ2-7,TGTGCCAGCAGTGAAGGACTAGCGGGAGCCTACGAGCAGTACTTC,CASSEGLAGAYEQYF
.,TRBD2,TRBV4-1,TRBJ2-3,TGCGCCAGCAGCCAAGAAAGGGGGACCAGCGGGAGGGACGTCGATACGCAGTATTTT,CASSQERGTSGRDVDTQYF
.,.,TRBV18,TRBJ2-3,TGTGCCAGCTCACCATCCTCTAGCACAGATACGCAGTATTTT,CASSPSSSTDTQYF
.,TRBD2,TRBV5-4,TRBJ2-3,TGTGCCAGCAGCGCGGGACTAGCGGAAGACACAGATACGCAGTATTTT,CASSAGLAEDTDTQYF
once,.,TRBV7-2,TRBJ2-3,TGTGCCAGCAGCTTCGGGACCCCGGGGGAAGATACGCAGTATTTT,CASSFGTPGEDTQYF
.,.,TRBV29-1,TRBJ2-3,TGCAGCGTTGAGGTAACGGGATCTTCTAGCACAGATACGCAGTATTTT,CSVEVTGSSSTDTQYF
.,TRBD2,TRBV19,TRBJ2-2,TGTGCCAGTAGTCCGGGACTAGCGGGTTACACCGGGGAGCTGTTTTTT,CASSPGLAGYTGELFF
.,TRBD1,TRBV19,TRBJ1-1,TGTGCCAGTAGTCGACAGGGCACGAACACTGAAGCTTTCTTT,CASSRQGTNTEAFF
.,.,TRBV28,TRBJ1-2,TGTGCCAGCAGTTTATCGGGTCTCTATGGCTACACCTTC,CASSLSGLYGYTF
.,.,TRBV19,TRBJ2-7,TGTGCCAGTAGTATAAAGGCCAGGTCGTACGAGCAGTACTTC,CASSIKARSYEQYF
.,TRBD2,TRBV7-6,TRBJ2-1,TGTGCCAGCAGCCCCCGCTTTATGGCGGGAGGGAGCTCCTACAATGAGCAGTTCTTC,CASSPRFMAGGSSYNEQFF
.,.,TRBV7-9,TRBJ1-5,TGTGCCAGCAGCCCAGGGAATCAGCCCCAGCATTTT,CASSPGNQPQHF
.,.,TRBV7-9,TRBJ2-3,TGTGCCAGCAGCTTAGATGGACAAGATACGCAGTATTTT,CASSLDGQDTQYF
.,.,TRBV7-9,TRBJ1-4,TGTGCCAGCAGCTCATACAGGGATGAAGAAAAACTGTTTTTT,CASSSYRDEEKLFF
.,.,TRBV27,TRBJ1-1,TGTGCCAGCCGGTCTGCTTACACTGAAGCTTTCTTT,CASRSAYTEAFF
.,TRBD1,TRBV5-1,TRBJ1-5,TGCGCCAGCAGCTTTACAGGGGGGAGCAATCAGCCCCAGCATTTT,CASSFTGGSNQPQHF
once,TRBD2,TRBV4-2,TRBJ2-7,TGTGCCAGCAGCCAAGTAGCTAGCGGGAGCTACGAGCAGTACTTC,CASSQVASGSYEQYF
.,.,TRBV7-9,TRBJ1-2,TGTGCCAGCAGTCCGGGACACTCCTATGGCTACACCTTC,CASSPGHSYGYTF
.,TRBD1,TRBV5-1,TRBJ1-1,TGCGCCAGCAGCGTGAGACAGGGGGGGACTGAAGCTTTCTTT,CASSVRQGGTEAFF
.,TRBD2,TRBV11-2,TRBJ2-1,TGTGCCAGCAGCTTACGGGTTAGCGGGAGTAGAAATGAGCAGTTCTTC,CASSLRVSGSRNEQFF
.,TRBD2,TRBV5-1,TRBJ2-1,TGCGCCAGCAGCTGGGACTACTACTCCTACAATGAGCAGTTCTTC,CASSWDYYSYNEQFF
.,TRBD2,TRBV4-3,TRBJ2-7,TGCGCCAGCAGCCGGGGACTAGCGGGAGGGATCTCCTACGAGCAGTACTTC,CASSRGLAGGISYEQYF
.,.,TRBV13,TRBJ2-7,TGTGCCAGCAGCATCGGACAGACCTACGAGCAGTACTTC,CASSIGQTYEQYF
.,.,TRBV7-9,TRBJ2-2,TGTGCCAGCAGCTTATCGCCTAGTGCCGGGGAGCTGTTTTTT,CASSLSPSAGELFF
.,.,TRBV28,TRBJ1-1,TGTGCCAGCAGTTCACCCCCCGAAGGGCAGGGAGCTTTCTTT,CASSSPPEGQGAFF
.,.,TRBV7-3,TRBJ2-2,TGTGCCAGCAGCTTAGGGGGGTCGAGCGGGGAGCTGTTTTTT,CASSLGGSSGELFF
.,.,TRBV12-5,TRBJ1-5,TGTGCTAGTGGTTTGGTACTGGGGCCCCGAGGCAATCAGCCCCAGCATTTT,CASGLVLGPRGNQPQHF
.,TRBD1,TRBV5-1,TRBJ2-1,TGCGCCAGCAGCTTGGAGACAGGGATTGGGGCTGAGCAGTTCTTC,CASSLETGIGAEQFF
.,TRBD2,TRBV9,TRBJ2-1,TGTGCCAGCAGCGTAGGGGCGGGAGTATATAATGAGCAGTTCTTC,CASSVGAGVYNEQFF
.,TRBD2,TRBV6-5,TRBJ2-1,TGTGCCAGCAGTTACCGAGGTAGCGGGAGAGAAGATGAGCAGTTCTTC,CASSYRGSGREDEQFF
.,.,TRBV5-1,TRBJ1-2,TGCGCCAGCAGCTTGGAGGGGGTGACTCGCTACACCTTC,CASSLEGVTRYTF
.,.,TRBV5-1,TRBJ2-7,TGCGCCAGCAGCTTAGCTCCAGGGATCTCCTACGAGCAGTACTTC,CASSLAPGISYEQYF
.,TRBD2,TRBV29-1,TRBJ2-5,TGCAGCGTCCAAACTAGCGGGAGCGGAGAGACCCAGTACTTC,CSVQTSGSGETQYF
.,.,TRBV2,TRBJ2-5,TGTGCCAGCAGTAGGGACACCCAAGAGACCCAGTACTTC,CASSRDTQETQYF
.,.,TRBV2,TRBJ1-4,TGTGCCAGTGCGAGCAGGAGGAGAACTAATGAAAAACTGTTTTTT,CASASRRRTNEKLFF
.,TRBD1,TRBV6-5,TRBJ1-1,TGTGCCAGCAGTTACGGGACAGGGGATGAAGCTTTCTTT,CASSYGTGDEAFF
.,TRBD2,TRBV5-1,TRBJ2-5,TGCGCCAGCAGCTTGGCCGGGACTAGCGGGGGGGGAGAGACCCAGTACTTC,CASSLAGTSGGGETQYF
.,.,TRBV27,TRBJ2-3,TGTGCCAGCCGTCCCAGCGGCGGGACGCATACGCAGTATTTT,CASRPSGGTHTQYF
.,.,TRBV7-3,TRBJ1-4,TGTGCCAGCAGCTTACTTCTATCGGGGGGCTTTGAAAAACTGTTTTTT,CASSLLLSGGFEKLFF
.,.,TRBV5-5,TRBJ1-2,TGTGCCAGCAGCTTGGAGGGCAGGGGCCCCTATGGCTACACCTTC,CASSLEGRGPYGYTF
.,TRBD2,TRBV10-3,TRBJ2-1,TGTGCCATCAGTAGCCCCGGGACTAGCAATGAGCAGTTCTTC,CAISSPGTSNEQFF
.,.,TRBV7-2,TRBJ2-2,TGTGCCAGCAGCTACACAACGAACACCGGGGAGCTGTTTTTT,CASSYTTNTGELFF
.,TRBD2,TRBV27,TRBJ2-4,TGTGCCAGCAGGCTAGCGGGAGGGTTTAACAAAAACATTCAGTACTTC,CASRLAGGFNKNIQYF
.,TRBD2,TRBV29-1,TRBJ2-1,TGCAGCGTTCGGGGGCTTCTAGCGGGAGGGTACAATGAGCAGTTCTTC,CSVRGLLAGGYNEQFF
.,TRBD1,TRBV5-4,TRBJ2-3,TGTGCCAGCAGCTCCGGACAGGCAGATACGCAGTATTTT,CASSSGQADTQYF
.,.,TRBV5-4,TRBJ2-3,TGTGCCAGCAGCTTGGAACTAGCTAGGGGAGATACGCAGTATTTT,CASSLELARGDTQYF
few,.,TRBV6-1,TRBJ1-4,TGTGCCAGCAGGCTACAGGGCTCTGGTGAAAAACTGTTTTTT,CASRLQGSGEKLFF
.,.,TRBV9,TRBJ1-2,TGTGCCAGCAGCTCAGGACAGTACAACTATGGCTACACCTTC,CASSSGQYNYGYTF